Here is one TCR beta chain with its context. Participants were aged about 18 to 100 years from roughly 26 US areas. Participants had their cohort set by participant-reported clinical history. This specimen comes from a study of blood T cell repertoires in COVID-19. Study details: Collection of acute and convalescent COVID-19 samples took place in the United States, Italy and Spain. The analysed material was cDNA or gDNA that came from T cells, B-cell-depleted T cells, or PBMCs.

CDR3 length: 13 amino acids. Between the trimmed V and J ends, which lost 7 bases and 8 bases, there was a span of 17 bases. Per germline, CDR1 SNHLY and CDR2 FYNNEI. Data came from immunoSEQ multiplex PCR; TCRdb stores just in-frame clones and leaves some out. The sample has more than 150,000 clones; approximately 80% are singletons. V and J are TRBV2 and TRBJ1-2, with D maybe TRBD1 (5 bases). Sequences were obtained from PBMCs or T cells enriched from blood (not recorded which). This TCR was recovered from a man aged 55-75 years who had been exposed to COVID-19. CDR3 protein: CASTGLRGGGYTF. As DNA, the CDR3 is TGTGCCAGCACGGGGCTTCGCGGGGGAGGCTACACCTTC. The full variable domain, its missing parts supplied by reference TRBV2 and TRBJ1-2, is EPEVTQTPSHQVTQMGQEVILRCVPISNHLYFYWYRQILGQKVEFLVSFYNNEISEKSEIFDDQFSVERPDGSNFTLKIRSTKLEDSAMYFCASTGLRGGGYTFGSGTRLTVV.